This T cell receptor beta chain was obtained from a study of PD-1 blockade in classical Hodgkin lymphoma. The J segment lost 4 bases and the V segment lost 1 base, leaving 5 bases of the junction unmatched. This CDR3 has 15 amino acids. Germline CDR1 is SGHNT and CDR2 is YYREEE (reference sequence). The protocol was immunoSEQ multiplex PCR, while the TCRdb copy is restricted to in-frame clones and leaves out a portion. This repertoire shows 55,000 to 65,000 clones, roughly nine tenths found once; its top ten account for 15%. Each patient experienced a relapse that followed autologous stem cell transplantation, and brentuximab vedotin exposure varied.

The J gene is TRBJ2-5, the V gene TRBV5-4, with 9 bases fitting TRBD2. The material sequenced was peripheral blood mononuclear cells (PBMCs), taken at baseline. The sequence was obtained from a human donor with classical Hodgkin lymphoma. The CDR3 here is CASSLRLAGTETQYF. DNA of the CDR3: TGTGCCAGCAGCTTGCGGCTAGCGGGAACAGAGACCCAGTACTTC.